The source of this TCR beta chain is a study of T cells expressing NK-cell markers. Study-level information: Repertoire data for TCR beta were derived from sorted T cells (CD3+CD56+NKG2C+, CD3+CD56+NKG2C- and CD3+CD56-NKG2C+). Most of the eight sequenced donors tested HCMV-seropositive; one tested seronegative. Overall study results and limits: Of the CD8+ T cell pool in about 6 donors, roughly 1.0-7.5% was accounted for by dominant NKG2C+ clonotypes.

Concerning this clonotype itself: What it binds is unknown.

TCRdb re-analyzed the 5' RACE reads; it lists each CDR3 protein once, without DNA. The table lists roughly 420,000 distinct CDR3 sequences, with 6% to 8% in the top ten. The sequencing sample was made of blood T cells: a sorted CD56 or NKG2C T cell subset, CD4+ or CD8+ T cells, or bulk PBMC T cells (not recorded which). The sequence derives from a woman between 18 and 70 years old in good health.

CDR3: CASRTGTSDYNEQFF. V usage is TRBV6-2 or TRBV6-3 and J usage is TRBJ2-1; the TCRdb D gene call, TRBD2, has no DNA to confirm it. Germline-derived CDR1 and CDR2 are MNHEY and SVGEGT. The CDR3 extends over 15 amino acids.